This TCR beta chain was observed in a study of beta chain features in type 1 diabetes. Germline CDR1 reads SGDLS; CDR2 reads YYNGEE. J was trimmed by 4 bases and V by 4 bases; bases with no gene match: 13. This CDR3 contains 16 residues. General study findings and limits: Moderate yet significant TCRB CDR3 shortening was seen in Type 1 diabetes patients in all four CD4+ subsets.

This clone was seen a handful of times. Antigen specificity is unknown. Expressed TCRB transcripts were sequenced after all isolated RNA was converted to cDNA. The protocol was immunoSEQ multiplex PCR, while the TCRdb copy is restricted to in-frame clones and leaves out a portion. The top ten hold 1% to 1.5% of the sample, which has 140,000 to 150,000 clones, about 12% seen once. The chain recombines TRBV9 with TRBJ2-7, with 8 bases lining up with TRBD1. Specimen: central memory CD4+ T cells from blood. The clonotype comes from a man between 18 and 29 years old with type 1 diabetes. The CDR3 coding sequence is TGTGCCAGCAGCCCTCGAGGTGGACAGGGATTTTACGAGCAGTACTTC. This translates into CASSPRGGQGFYEQYF.